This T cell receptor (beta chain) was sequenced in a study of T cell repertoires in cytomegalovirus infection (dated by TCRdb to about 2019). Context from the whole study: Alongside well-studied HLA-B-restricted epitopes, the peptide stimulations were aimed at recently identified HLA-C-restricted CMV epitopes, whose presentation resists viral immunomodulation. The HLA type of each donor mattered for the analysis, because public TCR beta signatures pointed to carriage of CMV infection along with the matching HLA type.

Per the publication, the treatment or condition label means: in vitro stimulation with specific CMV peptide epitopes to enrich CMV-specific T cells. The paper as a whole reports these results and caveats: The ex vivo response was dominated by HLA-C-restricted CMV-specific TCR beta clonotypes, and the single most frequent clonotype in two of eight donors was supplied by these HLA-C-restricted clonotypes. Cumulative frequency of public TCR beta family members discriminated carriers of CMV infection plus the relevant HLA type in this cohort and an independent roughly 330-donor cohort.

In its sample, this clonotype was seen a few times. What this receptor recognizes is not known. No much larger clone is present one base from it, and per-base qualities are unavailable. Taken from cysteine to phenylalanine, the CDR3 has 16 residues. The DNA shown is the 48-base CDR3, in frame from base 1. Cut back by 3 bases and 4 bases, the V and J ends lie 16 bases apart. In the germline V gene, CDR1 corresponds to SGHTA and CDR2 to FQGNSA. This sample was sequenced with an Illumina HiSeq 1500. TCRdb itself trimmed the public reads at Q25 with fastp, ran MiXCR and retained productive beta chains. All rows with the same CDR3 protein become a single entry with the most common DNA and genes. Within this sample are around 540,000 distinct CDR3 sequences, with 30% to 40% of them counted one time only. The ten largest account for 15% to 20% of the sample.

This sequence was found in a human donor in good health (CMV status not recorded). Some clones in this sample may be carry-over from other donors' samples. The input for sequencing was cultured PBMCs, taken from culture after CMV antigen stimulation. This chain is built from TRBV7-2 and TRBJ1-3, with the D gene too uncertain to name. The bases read TGTGCCAGCAGCTTTGCGGGATCCTCCTTCGGAAACACCATATATTTT. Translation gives CASSFAGSSFGNTIYF.